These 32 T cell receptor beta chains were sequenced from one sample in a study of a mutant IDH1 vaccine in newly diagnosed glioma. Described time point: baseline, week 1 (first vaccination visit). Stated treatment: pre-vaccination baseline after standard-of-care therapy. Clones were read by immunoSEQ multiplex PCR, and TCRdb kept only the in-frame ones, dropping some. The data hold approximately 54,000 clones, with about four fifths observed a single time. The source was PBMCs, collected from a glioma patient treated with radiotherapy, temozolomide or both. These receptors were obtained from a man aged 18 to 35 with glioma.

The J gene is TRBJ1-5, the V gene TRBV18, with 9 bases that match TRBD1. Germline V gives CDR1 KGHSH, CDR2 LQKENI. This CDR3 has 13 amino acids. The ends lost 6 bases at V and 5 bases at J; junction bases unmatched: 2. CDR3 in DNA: TGTGCCAGCTCTCGGGACAGGGATCAGCCCCAGCATTTT. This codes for CASSRDRDQPQHF.

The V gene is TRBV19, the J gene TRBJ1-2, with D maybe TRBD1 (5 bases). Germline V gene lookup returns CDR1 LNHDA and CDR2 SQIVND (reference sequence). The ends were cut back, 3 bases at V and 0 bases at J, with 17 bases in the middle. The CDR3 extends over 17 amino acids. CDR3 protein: CASSMERGVPANYGYTF. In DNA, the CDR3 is TGTGCCAGTAGTATGGAAAGAGGGGTCCCAGCTAACTATGGCTACACCTTC.

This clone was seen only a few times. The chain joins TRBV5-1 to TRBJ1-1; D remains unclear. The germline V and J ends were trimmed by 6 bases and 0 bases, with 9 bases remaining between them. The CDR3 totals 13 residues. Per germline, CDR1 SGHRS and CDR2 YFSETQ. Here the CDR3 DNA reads TGCGCCAGCATGAAAGGCATGAACACTGAAGCTTTCTTT. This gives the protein CASMKGMNTEAFF.

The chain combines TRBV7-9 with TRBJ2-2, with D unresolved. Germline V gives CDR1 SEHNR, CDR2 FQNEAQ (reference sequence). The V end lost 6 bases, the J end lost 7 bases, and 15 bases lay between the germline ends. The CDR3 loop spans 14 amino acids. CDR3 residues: CASSLVQGVGELFF. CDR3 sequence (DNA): TGTGCCAGCAGTTTGGTACAAGGAGTCGGGGAGCTGTTTTTT.

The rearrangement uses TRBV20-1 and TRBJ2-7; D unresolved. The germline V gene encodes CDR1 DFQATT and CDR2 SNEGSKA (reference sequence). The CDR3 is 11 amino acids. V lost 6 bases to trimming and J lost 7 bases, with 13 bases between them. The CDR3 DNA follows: TGCAGTGCGTCTACGGTTGGGGAGCAGTACTTC. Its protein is CSASTVGEQYF.

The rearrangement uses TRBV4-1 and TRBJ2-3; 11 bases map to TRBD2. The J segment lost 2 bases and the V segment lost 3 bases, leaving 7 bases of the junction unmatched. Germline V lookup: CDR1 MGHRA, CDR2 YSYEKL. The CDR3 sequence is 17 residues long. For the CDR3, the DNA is TGCGCCAGCAGCCACTTCACGACTAGCGGGACCACAGATACGCAGTATTTT. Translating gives CASSHFTTSGTTDTQYF.

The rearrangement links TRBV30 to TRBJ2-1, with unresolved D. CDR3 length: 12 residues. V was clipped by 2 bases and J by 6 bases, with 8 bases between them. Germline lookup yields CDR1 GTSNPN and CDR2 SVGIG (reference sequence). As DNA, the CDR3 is TGTGCCTGGAGTCCCCCCGCCAATGAGCAGTTCTTC. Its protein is CAWSPPANEQFF.

CDR3 protein: CSVGGVSYETQYF. The CDR3, as DNA: TGCAGCGTTGGGGGGGTGTCTTATGAGACCCAGTACTTC. The chain carries TRBV29-1 and TRBJ2-5; D may be TRBD2 (6 bases). V shed 4 bases and J shed 5 bases, with 14 bases lying between them. The CDR3 extends over 13 amino acids. Germline CDR1 reads SQVTM; CDR2 reads ANQGSEA. The full variable domain, in which reference TRBV29-1 and TRBJ2-5 provide the parts outside the CDR3, is SAVISQKPSRDICQRGTSLTIQCQVDSQVTMMFWYRQQPGQSLTLIATANQGSEATYESGFVIDKFPISRPNLTFSTLTVSNMSPEDSSIYLCSVGGVSYETQYFGPGTRLLVL.

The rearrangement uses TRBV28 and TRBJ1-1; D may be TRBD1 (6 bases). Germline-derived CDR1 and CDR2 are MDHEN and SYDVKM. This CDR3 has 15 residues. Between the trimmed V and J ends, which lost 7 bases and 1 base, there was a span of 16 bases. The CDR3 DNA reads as TGTGCCAGCAAAGCAGGGGACCATGCGAACACTGAAGCTTTCTTT. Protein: CASKAGDHANTEAFF. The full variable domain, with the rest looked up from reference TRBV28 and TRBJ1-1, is DVKVTQSSRYLVKRTGEKVFLECVQDMDHENMFWYRQDPGLGLRLIYFSYDVKMKEKGDIPEGYSVSREKKERFSLILESASTNQTSMYLCASKAGDHANTEAFFGQGTRLTVV.

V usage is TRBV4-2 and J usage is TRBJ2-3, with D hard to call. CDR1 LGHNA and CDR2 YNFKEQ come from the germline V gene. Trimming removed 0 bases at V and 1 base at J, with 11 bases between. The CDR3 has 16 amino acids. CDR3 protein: CASSQDWLSRTDTQYF. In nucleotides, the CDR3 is TGTGCCAGCAGCCAAGACTGGCTTTCCCGCACAGATACGCAGTATTTT.

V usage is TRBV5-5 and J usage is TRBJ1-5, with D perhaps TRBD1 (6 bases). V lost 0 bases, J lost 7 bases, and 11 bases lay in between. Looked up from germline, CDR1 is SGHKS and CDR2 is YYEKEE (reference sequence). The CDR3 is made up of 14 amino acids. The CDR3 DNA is TGTGCCAGCAGCTTGGACAGGGTGGGACAGCCCCAGCATTTT. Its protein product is CASSLDRVGQPQHF.

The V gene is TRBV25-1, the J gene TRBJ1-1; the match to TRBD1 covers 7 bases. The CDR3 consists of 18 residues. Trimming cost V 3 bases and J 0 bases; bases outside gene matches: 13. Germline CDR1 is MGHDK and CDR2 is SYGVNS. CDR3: CASSDSMRGTALNTEAFF. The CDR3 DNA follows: TGTGCCAGCAGTGATTCGATGCGGGGGACAGCCCTGAACACTGAAGCTTTCTTT. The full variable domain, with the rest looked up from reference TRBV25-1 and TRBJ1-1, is EADIYQTPRYLVIGTGKKITLECSQTMGHDKMYWYQQDPGMELHLIHYSYGVNSTEKGDLSSESTVSRIRTEHFPLTLESARPSHTSQYLCASSDSMRGTALNTEAFFGQGTRLTVV.

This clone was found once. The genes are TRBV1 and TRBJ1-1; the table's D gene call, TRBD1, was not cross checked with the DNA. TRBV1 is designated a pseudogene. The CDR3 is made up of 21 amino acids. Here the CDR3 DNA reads TGCACCAGCAGCCAAGTAGGGGGATACCCACCCCTTCGGCAAGTGAACACTGAAGCTTTCTTT. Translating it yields CTSSQVGGYPPLRQVNTEAFF.

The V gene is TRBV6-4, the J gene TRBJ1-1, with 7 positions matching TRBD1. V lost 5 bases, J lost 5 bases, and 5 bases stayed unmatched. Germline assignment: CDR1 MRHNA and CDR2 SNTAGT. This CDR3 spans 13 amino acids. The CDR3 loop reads CASSPTGETEAFF. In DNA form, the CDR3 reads TGTGCCAGCAGTCCCACAGGGGAGACTGAAGCTTTCTTT.

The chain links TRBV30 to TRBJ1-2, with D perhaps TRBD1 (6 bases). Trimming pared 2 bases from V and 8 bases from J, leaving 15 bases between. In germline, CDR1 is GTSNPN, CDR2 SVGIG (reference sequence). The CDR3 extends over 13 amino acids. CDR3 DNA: TGTGCCTGGAGTCGTCGACAGGATGGCGGCTACACCTTC. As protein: CAWSRRQDGGYTF.

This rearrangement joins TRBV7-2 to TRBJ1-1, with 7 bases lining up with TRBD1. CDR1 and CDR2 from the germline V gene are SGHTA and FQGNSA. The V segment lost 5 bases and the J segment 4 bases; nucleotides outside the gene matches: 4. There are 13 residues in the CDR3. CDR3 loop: CASSPTGFTEAFF. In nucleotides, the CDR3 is TGTGCCAGCAGCCCGACAGGGTTCACTGAAGCTTTCTTT.

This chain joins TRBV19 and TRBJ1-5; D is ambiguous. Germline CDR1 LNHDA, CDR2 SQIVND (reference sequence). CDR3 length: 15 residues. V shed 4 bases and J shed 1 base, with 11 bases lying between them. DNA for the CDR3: TGTGCCAGTAGTAATTTCGCGGCAAGCAATCAGCCCCAGCATTTT. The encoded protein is CASSNFAASNQPQHF.

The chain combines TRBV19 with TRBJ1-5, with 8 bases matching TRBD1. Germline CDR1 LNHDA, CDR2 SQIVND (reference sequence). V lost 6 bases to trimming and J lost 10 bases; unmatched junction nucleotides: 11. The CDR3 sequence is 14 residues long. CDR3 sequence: CASRQGDPPFPQHF. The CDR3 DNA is TGTGCCAGTAGACAGGGGGATCCCCCATTCCCCCAGCATTTT.

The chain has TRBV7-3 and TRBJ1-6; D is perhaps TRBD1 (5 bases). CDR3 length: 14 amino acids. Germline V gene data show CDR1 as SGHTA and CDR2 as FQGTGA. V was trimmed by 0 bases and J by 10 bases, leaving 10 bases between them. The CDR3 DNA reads TGTGCCAGCAGCTTAACAGGCGGGGGATCACCCCTCCACTTT. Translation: CASSLTGGGSPLHF.

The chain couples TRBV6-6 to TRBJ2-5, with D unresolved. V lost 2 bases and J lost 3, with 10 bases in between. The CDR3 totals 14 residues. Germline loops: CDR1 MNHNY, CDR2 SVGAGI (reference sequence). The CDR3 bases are TGTGCCAGCAGTTACATAAGCCGGGAAGAGACCCAGTACTTC. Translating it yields CASSYISREETQYF.

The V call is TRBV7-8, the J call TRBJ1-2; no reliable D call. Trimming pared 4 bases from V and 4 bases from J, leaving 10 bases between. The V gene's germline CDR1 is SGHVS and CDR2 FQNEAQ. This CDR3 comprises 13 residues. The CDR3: CASSSDLSYGYTF. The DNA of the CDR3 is TGTGCCAGCAGCTCCGACCTGAGCTATGGCTACACCTTC.

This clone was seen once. CDR3 loop: CASSQERQDEKLFF. The CDR3 DNA sequence: TGTGCCAGCAGCCAAGAAAGGCAGGATGAAAAACTGTTTTTT. The chain links TRBV4-2 to TRBJ1-4; no definite D call. The V end was cut by 0 bases, the J end by 6 bases, with 8 bases between. Germline lookup yields CDR1 LGHNA and CDR2 YNFKEQ. The CDR3 covers 14 residues.

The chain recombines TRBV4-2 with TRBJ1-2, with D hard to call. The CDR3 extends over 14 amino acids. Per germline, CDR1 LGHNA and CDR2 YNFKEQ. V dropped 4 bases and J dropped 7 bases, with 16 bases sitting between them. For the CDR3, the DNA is TGTGCCAGCAGCCGTACGTCCAGGAATAGTGGCTACACCTTC. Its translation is CASSRTSRNSGYTF.

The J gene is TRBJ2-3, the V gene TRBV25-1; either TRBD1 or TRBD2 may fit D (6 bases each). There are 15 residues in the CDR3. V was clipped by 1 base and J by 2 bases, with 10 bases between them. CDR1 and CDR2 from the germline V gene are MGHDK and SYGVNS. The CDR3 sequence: CASSEWGATTDTQYF. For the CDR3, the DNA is TGTGCCAGCAGTGAATGGGGGGCCACCACAGATACGCAGTATTTT.

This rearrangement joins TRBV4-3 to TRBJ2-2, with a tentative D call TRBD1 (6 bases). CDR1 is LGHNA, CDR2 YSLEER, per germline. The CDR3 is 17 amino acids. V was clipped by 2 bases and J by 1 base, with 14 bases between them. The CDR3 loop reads CASSQSGHLLNTGELFF. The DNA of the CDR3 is TGCGCCAGCAGCCAATCGGGACACCTCCTGAACACCGGGGAGCTGTTTTTT.

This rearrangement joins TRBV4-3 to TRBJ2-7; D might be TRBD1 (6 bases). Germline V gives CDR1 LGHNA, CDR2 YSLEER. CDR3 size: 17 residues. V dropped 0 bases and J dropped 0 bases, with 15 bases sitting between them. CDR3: CASSQDRGTTISYEQYF. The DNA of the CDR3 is TGCGCCAGCAGCCAAGATAGGGGGACGACCATCTCCTACGAGCAGTACTTC.

CDR3 coding DNA: TGTGCCAGCAGCGCCCAGACAGGGCCTAACACTGAAGCTTTCTTT. Encoded protein: CASSAQTGPNTEAFF. The chain couples TRBV9 to TRBJ1-1; 7 bases are a match to TRBD1. Per germline, CDR1 SGDLS and CDR2 YYNGEE. The CDR3 is made up of 15 amino acids. The V and J ends lost 3 bases and 2 bases, in that order; junction bases with no gene match: 7.

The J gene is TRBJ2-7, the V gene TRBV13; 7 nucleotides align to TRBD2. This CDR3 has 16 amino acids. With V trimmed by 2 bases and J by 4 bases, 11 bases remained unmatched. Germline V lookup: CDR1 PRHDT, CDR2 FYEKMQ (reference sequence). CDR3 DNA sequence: TGTGCCAGCAGCTTAAAGCCTAGCGGTTTAGGGTACGAGCAGTACTTC. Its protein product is CASSLKPSGLGYEQYF.

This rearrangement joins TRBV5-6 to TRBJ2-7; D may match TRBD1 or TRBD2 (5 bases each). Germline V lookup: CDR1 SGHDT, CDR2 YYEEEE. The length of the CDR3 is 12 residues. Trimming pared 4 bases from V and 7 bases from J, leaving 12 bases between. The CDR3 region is CASSLGDGEQYF. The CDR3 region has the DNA TGTGCCAGCAGCCTAGGGGACGGAGAGCAGTACTTC.

CDR3 protein: CASSRTQGGNEKLFF. The CDR3 DNA reads as TGTGCCAGCAGCCGGACACAGGGGGGGAATGAAAAACTGTTTTTT. V and J are TRBV6-5 and TRBJ1-4, with 8 bases matching TRBD1. The CDR3 spans 15 residues. With V trimmed by 6 bases and J by 5 bases, 8 bases remained unmatched. Germline assignment: CDR1 MNHEY and CDR2 SVGAGI.

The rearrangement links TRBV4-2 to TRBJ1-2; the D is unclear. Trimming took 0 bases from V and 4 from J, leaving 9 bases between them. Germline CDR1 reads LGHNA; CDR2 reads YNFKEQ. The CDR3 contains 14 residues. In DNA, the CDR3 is TGTGCCAGCAGCCAAGACCTTGAGGGCTATGGCTACACCTTC. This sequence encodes CASSQDLEGYGYTF.

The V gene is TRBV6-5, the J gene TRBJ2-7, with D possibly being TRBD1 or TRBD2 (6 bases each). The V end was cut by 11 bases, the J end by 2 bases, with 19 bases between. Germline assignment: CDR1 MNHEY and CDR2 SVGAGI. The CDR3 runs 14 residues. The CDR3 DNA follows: TGTGCCGTCCGGGGGCGGGTTCACGCCTACGAGCAGTACTTC. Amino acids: CAVRGRVHAYEQYF.